Sequencing of this T cell receptor beta chain was carried out in a study of OX40 agonist ivuxolimab in advanced cancers. Profiled with immunoSEQ multiplex PCR; TCRdb holds only in-frame clones, not every one. The data contain 58,000 or so clones, roughly nine tenths of them seen just once; the ten biggest clones take up around 13%. The CDR3 consists of 14 residues. CDR1 MNHEY and CDR2 SMNVEV come from the germline V gene (reference sequence). Trimming took 2 bases from V and 5 from J; bases not matched to a gene: 2. The chain combines TRBV27 with TRBJ2-2, with 7 bases matching TRBD1. The sample in question was CD4+ or CD8+ T cells sorted from blood, obtained in a trial of the OX40 agonist ivuxolimab. The sequence derives from an adult with an advanced solid tumor such as melanoma, head and neck, liver or kidney cancer. CDR3 coding DNA: TGTGCCAGCAGTTTAAACAGGGGAACCGGGGAGCTGTTTTTT. Translated: CASSLNRGTGELFF.